This T cell receptor beta chain was documented in a study of T-cell memory formation after mild COVID-19. About the study: Largely, the TCR clusters proved donor specific.

General observations from the study: Memory sampled before infection contained some responding clones, suggesting cross-reactive memory joined. CD4/CD8 balance characterized clones contracting day 15 to 85, and CD4+ skew characterized later expanders.

Amplification by 5'RACE using constant-segment primers produced TCR alpha and TCR beta cDNA libraries that carried sample barcodes and UMIs. TCRdb redid the calling of the 5' RACE reads with MiXCR, one entry per CDR3 protein. The sample holds tens of thousands of distinct CDR3 sequences, more than 7% seen once. The CDR3 loop spans 15 amino acids. Germline-derived CDR1 and CDR2 are SGHRS and YFSETQ. Trimming left V 0 bases short and J 4 bases short, with 13 bases between. This clonotype has at least ten counts. Its target is not known. The chain employs TRBV5-1 and TRBJ2-5; tentative D call: TRBD2 (5 bases). The clonotype was recovered from a man between 18 and 29 years old who had mild COVID-19 (a few samples of this study predate the infection). Cell type and time point are not known. Input material: PBMCs or a T cell subset sorted from them (not recorded which). The CDR3: CASSLAGEFRETQYF. The CDR3, as DNA: TGCGCCAGCAGCTTGGCCGGGGAATTCAGAGAGACCCAGTACTTC.